Below, one T cell receptor beta chain is given with its context. Its antigen remains unknown. The sample belongs to a study of CD8 T cells in ankylosing spondylitis. Study-wide results and limits: Reports of some motif variants in reactive arthritis synovial fluid and blood predate this one. In ankylosing spondylitis patients, matched synovial fluid reportedly showed significant enrichment of disease-linked clones.

TCRdb called the 5' RACE reads again in MiXCR, with one record for every CDR3 protein. Of 350,000 or so distinct CDR3 sequences in the sample, over 12% were seen once. The germline V and J ends were trimmed by 6 bases and 3 bases, with 16 bases remaining between them. CDR3 size: 15 residues. Germline V lookup: CDR1 LGHNT, CDR2 FRNRAP. Sequencing was done on a sample of blood, either unsorted or a sorted T cell fraction (not recorded which). The V gene is TRBV12-5, the J gene TRBJ2-3; possibly TRBD1 for D (5 bases). The clonotype was recovered from a male donor with ankylosing spondylitis or in good health (not recorded which). The CDR3 loop is CASGGLWGSTDTQYF. The CDR3 bases are TGTGCTAGTGGGGGGCTTTGGGGTTCGACAGATACGCAGTATTTT.